Listed below are T cell receptor beta chains from one sample, sequenced in a study of shared clonotypes between healthy human individuals. TCRdb's table, derived via immunoSEQ multiplex PCR, lists solely in-frame clones and lacks some. This table holds about 1 million clones, 65% to 80% found once. Material for sequencing was memory CD4+ T cells sorted from blood. All receptors come from a man between 18 and 35 years old in good health. CDR3s include the opening cysteine and the closing phenylalanine or tryptophan. Fields, in order: J gene, V gene, D gene, clone size, CDR3 protein, CDR3 DNA. D genes are given only for firm matches. Expanded clones are given a class, and other clones once, few, many or no size at all.

J: TRBJ2-7
V: TRBV11-2
D: NA
size: few
CDR3: CASSPTGVSEQYF
DNA: TGTGCCAGCAGTCCCACGGGGGTGAGCGAGCAGTACTTC

J: TRBJ1-5
V: TRBV5-6
D: NA
size: NA
CDR3: CASSRRTPFTPQHF
DNA: TGTGCCAGCAGTCGGAGGACTCCGTTCACGCCCCAGCATTTT

J: TRBJ2-3
V: TRBV5-4
D: NA
size: once
CDR3: CASSLVGADTQYF
DNA: TGTGCCAGCAGCTTGGTTGGCGCAGATACGCAGTATTTT

J: TRBJ1-1
V: TRBV5-1
D: TRBD1
size: many
CDR3: CASSLETGYGTEAFF
DNA: TGCGCCAGCAGCTTGGAGACAGGGTACGGCACTGAAGCTTTCTTT

J: TRBJ2-7
V: TRBV6-5
D: NA
size: NA
CDR3: CASSPSTGRYYGQYF
DNA: TGTGCCAGCAGCCCCTCGACAGGACGGTACTACGGGCAGTACTTC

J: TRBJ2-7
V: TRBV7-8
D: NA
size: NA
CDR3: CASSGPGSYEQYF
DNA: TGTGCCAGCAGTGGCCCGGGGTCCTACGAGCAGTACTTC

J: TRBJ2-6
V: TRBV7-2
D: TRBD1
size: NA
CDR3: CASSLGQGTVSGANVLTF
DNA: TGTGCCAGCAGCTTGGGACAGGGGACGGTCTCTGGGGCCAACGTCCTGACTTTC

J: TRBJ1-5
V: TRBV28
D: NA
size: NA
CDR3: CASSLEGGNQPQHF
DNA: TGTGCCAGCAGTTTGGAGGGCGGCAATCAGCCCCAGCATTTT

J: TRBJ2-7
V: TRBV6-5
D: NA
size: NA
CDR3: CASSYSSTGPYEQYF
DNA: TGTGCCAGCAGTTACTCTTCGACAGGCCCCTACGAGCAGTACTTC

J: TRBJ2-5
V: TRBV6-1
D: TRBD2
size: once
CDR3: CASSLGTSVETQYF
DNA: TGTGCCAGCAGCCTCGGGACTAGCGTGGAGACCCAGTACTTC

J: TRBJ2-7
V: TRBV5-1
D: TRBD1
size: NA
CDR3: CASSPRGPHEQYF
DNA: TGCGCCAGCAGCCCAAGGGGGCCGCACGAGCAGTACTTC

J: TRBJ1-2
V: TRBV5-6
D: NA
size: few
CDR3: CASSLVTGYGYTF
DNA: TGTGCCAGCAGCTTGGTGACAGGTTATGGCTACACCTTC

J: TRBJ2-5
V: TRBV30
D: NA
size: NA
CDR3: CAWSVAETQYF
DNA: TGTGCCTGGAGTGTAGCAGAGACCCAGTACTTC

J: TRBJ2-3
V: TRBV19
D: TRBD2
size: NA
CDR3: CASTRERGSIIADTQYF
DNA: TGTGCCAGTACAAGGGAGCGGGGGAGTATCATTGCAGATACGCAGTATTTT

J: TRBJ2-4
V: TRBV28
D: NA
size: NA
CDR3: CASSLTGARIQYF
DNA: TGTGCCAGCAGTTTAACGGGGGCCAGGATTCAGTACTTC

J: TRBJ1-5
V: TRBV23-1
D: NA
size: once
CDR3: CASSPMGGGNQPQHF
DNA: TGCGCCAGCAGCCCGATGGGTGGGGGCAATCAGCCCCAGCATTTT

J: TRBJ2-1
V: TRBV11-2
D: NA
size: once
CDR3: CASSLFYNEQFF
DNA: TGTGCCAGCAGCTTATTCTACAATGAGCAGTTCTTC

J: TRBJ1-1
V: TRBV4-2
D: NA
size: NA
CDR3: CASSPSLSTEAFF
DNA: TGTGCCAGCAGCCCGAGTCTGAGCACTGAAGCTTTCTTT

J: TRBJ1-4
V: TRBV7-8
D: NA
size: NA
CDR3: CASSLGGRGDEKLFF
DNA: TGTGCCAGCAGCTTAGGGGGCAGGGGAGATGAAAAACTGTTTTTT

J: TRBJ1-2
V: TRBV6-5
D: NA
size: once
CDR3: CASLSSGAGAVGYTF
DNA: TGTGCCAGCCTTTCCTCGGGGGCAGGGGCGGTCGGCTACACCTTC

J: TRBJ1-1
V: TRBV5-1
D: NA
size: NA
CDR3: CASSPAGDLNTEAFF
DNA: TGCGCCAGCAGCCCGGCAGGGGACCTAAACACTGAAGCTTTCTTT

J: TRBJ2-7
V: TRBV19
D: TRBD2
size: NA
CDR3: CASNDPLAGAYEQYF
DNA: TGTGCCAGTAACGATCCCCTAGCGGGGGCCTACGAGCAGTACTTC

J: TRBJ2-7
V: TRBV9
D: NA
size: NA
CDR3: CASSVEPYEQYF
DNA: TGTGCCAGCAGCGTAGAACCCTACGAGCAGTACTTC

J: TRBJ1-1
V: TRBV6-1
D: NA
size: NA
CDR3: CASSEATGRDTEAFF
DNA: TGTGCCAGCAGTGAAGCGACGGGCAGGGACACTGAAGCTTTCTTT

J: TRBJ2-4
V: TRBV30
D: NA
size: NA
CDR3: CAWRSVRAKNIQYF
DNA: TGTGCCTGGAGATCGGTTCGGGCCAAAAACATTCAGTACTTC

J: TRBJ2-7
V: TRBV7-3
D: NA
size: NA
CDR3: CASSRPPRGQSDYEQYF
DNA: TGTGCCAGCAGCCGCCCCCCCAGGGGACAAAGTGATTACGAGCAGTACTTC

J: TRBJ2-1
V: TRBV4-3
D: TRBD1
size: few
CDR3: CASSSSGTGDNEQFF
DNA: TGCGCCAGCAGCTCATCCGGGACAGGGGACAATGAGCAGTTCTTC

J: TRBJ2-1
V: TRBV5-4
D: NA
size: NA
CDR3: CASSRDRNEQFF
DNA: TGTGCCAGCAGCCGGGACCGCAATGAGCAGTTCTTC

J: TRBJ1-6
V: TRBV5-4
D: TRBD1
size: few
CDR3: CASSQGDWSPLHF
DNA: TGTGCCAGCAGCCAGGGGGATTGGTCACCCCTCCACTTT

J: TRBJ1-5
V: TRBV21-1
D: NA
size: NA
CDR3: CASRHTGQDQPQHF
DNA: TGTGCCAGCAGACATACGGGTCAAGACCAGCCCCAGCATTTT

J: TRBJ2-3
V: TRBV5-5
D: NA
size: NA
CDR3: CASSTGAATDTQYF
DNA: TGTGCCAGCAGCACTGGGGCAGCCACAGATACGCAGTATTTT

J: TRBJ1-2
V: TRBV7-2
D: NA
size: NA
CDR3: CASSLEPAGFYGYTF
DNA: TGTGCCAGCAGCTTAGAGCCTGCGGGCTTTTATGGCTACACCTTC

J: TRBJ2-7
V: TRBV11-2
D: TRBD1
size: NA
CDR3: CASSLLGTGGPAGEQYF
DNA: TGTGCCAGCAGCTTATTGGGAACAGGGGGCCCGGCCGGCGAGCAGTACTTC

J: TRBJ2-1
V: TRBV6-5
D: NA
size: NA
CDR3: CASRGTSEQFF
DNA: TGTGCCAGCAGGGGGACGTCTGAGCAGTTCTTC

J: TRBJ1-1
V: TRBV25-1
D: NA
size: few
CDR3: CASSRGDLPRAAFF
DNA: TGTGCCAGCAGCCGAGGCGACCTCCCCAGAGCTGCTTTCTTT

J: TRBJ2-2
V: TRBV5-1
D: TRBD2
size: NA
CDR3: CASSWTSGSSTGELFF
DNA: TGCGCCAGCAGCTGGACTAGCGGGAGCAGCACCGGGGAGCTGTTTTTT

J: TRBJ2-5
V: TRBV18
D: NA
size: NA
CDR3: CASSPAGGGQETQYF
DNA: TGTGCCAGCTCACCAGCGGGTGGTGGCCAAGAGACCCAGTACTTC

J: TRBJ2-7
V: TRBV30
D: NA
size: NA
CDR3: CAWSVGRRQYF
DNA: TGTGCCTGGAGTGTAGGGAGAAGGCAGTACTTC

J: TRBJ1-2
V: TRBV5-5
D: TRBD1
size: NA
CDR3: CASSVTGTAYYGYTF
DNA: TGTGCCAGCAGCGTAACCGGGACAGCCTACTATGGCTACACCTTC

J: TRBJ2-2
V: TRBV30
D: NA
size: NA
CDR3: CAWTGTTGELFF
DNA: TGTGCCTGGACGGGGACTACCGGGGAGCTGTTTTTT

J: TRBJ2-1
V: TRBV4-3
D: TRBD2
size: NA
CDR3: CASSPLGGRGGYEQFF
DNA: TGCGCCAGCAGCCCCCTCGGGGGGAGGGGAGGGTATGAGCAGTTCTTC

J: TRBJ2-7
V: TRBV7-8
D: NA
size: NA
CDR3: CASSFSHITYEQYF
DNA: TGTGCCAGCAGCTTCTCACATATTACCTACGAGCAGTACTTC

J: TRBJ1-3
V: TRBV28
D: NA
size: NA
CDR3: CASSTGMAGNTIYF
DNA: TGTGCCAGCAGTACAGGGATGGCTGGAAACACCATATATTTT

J: TRBJ2-5
V: TRBV30
D: TRBD1
size: once
CDR3: CAWSRGKGLTAGQNQETQYF
DNA: TGTGCCTGGAGCAGGGGGAAAGGGCTCACGGCAGGCCAGAACCAAGAGACCCAGTACTTC

J: TRBJ1-1
V: TRBV5-1
D: TRBD1
size: few
CDR3: CASSGGTGGRNTEAFF
DNA: TGCGCCAGCAGCGGCGGGACAGGGGGCCGGAACACTGAAGCTTTCTTT

J: TRBJ1-3
V: TRBV7-9
D: TRBD1
size: few
CDR3: CASSLAVGTGDRNTIYF
DNA: TGTGCCAGCAGCTTAGCCGTCGGGACAGGGGACAGAAACACCATATATTTT

J: TRBJ1-3
V: TRBV7-8
D: NA
size: once
CDR3: CASSSQYEAQNTIYF
DNA: TGTGCCAGCAGCTCCCAGTATGAGGCTCAAAACACCATATATTTT

J: TRBJ2-6
V: TRBV27
D: NA
size: NA
CDR3: CASSFNGGFSGANVLTF
DNA: TGTGCCAGCAGTTTTAATGGAGGCTTCTCTGGGGCCAACGTCCTGACTTTC

J: TRBJ2-2
V: TRBV14
D: NA
size: NA
CDR3: CASSQGQFGTGELFF
DNA: TGTGCCAGCAGCCAAGGACAGTTCGGGACCGGGGAGCTGTTTTTT

J: TRBJ2-5
V: TRBV7-2
D: NA
size: NA
CDR3: CASSSQGSGRETQYF
DNA: TGTGCCAGCAGCTCACAGGGCTCAGGACGGGAGACCCAGTACTTC

J: TRBJ2-2
V: TRBV5-1
D: NA
size: NA
CDR3: CASSSTGFSPGTGELFF
DNA: TGCGCCAGCAGCTCGACAGGCTTCTCACCCGGCACCGGGGAGCTGTTTTTT

J: TRBJ2-7
V: TRBV6-6
D: NA
size: NA
CDR3: CASSGTLGNEQYF
DNA: TGTGCCAGCAGCGGGACCCTCGGAAACGAGCAGTACTTC

J: TRBJ2-1
V: TRBV30
D: TRBD1
size: NA
CDR3: CAWSLQGNEQFF
DNA: TGTGCCTGGAGTCTACAGGGGAATGAGCAGTTCTTC

J: TRBJ2-7
V: TRBV30
D: TRBD2
size: once
CDR3: CAWSVRREGFYEQYF
DNA: TGTGCCTGGAGTGTACGGCGGGAGGGCTTCTACGAGCAGTACTTC

J: TRBJ2-2
V: TRBV7-2
D: TRBD1
size: NA
CDR3: CASSARQGTGGELFF
DNA: TGTGCCAGCAGCGCCCGACAGGGGACGGGCGGGGAGCTGTTTTTT

J: TRBJ2-1
V: TRBV18
D: NA
size: once
CDR3: CASSPRGDSYNEQFF
DNA: TGTGCCAGCTCACCAAGGGGGGACTCCTACAATGAGCAGTTCTTC

J: TRBJ2-5
V: TRBV2
D: NA
size: NA
CDR3: CASRDNQETQYF
DNA: TGTGCCAGCAGGGACAACCAAGAGACCCAGTACTTC

J: TRBJ1-1
V: TRBV13
D: NA
size: NA
CDR3: CASSLVSQERNTEAFF
DNA: TGTGCCAGCAGCTTAGTTTCACAGGAGAGGAACACTGAAGCTTTCTTT

J: TRBJ2-5
V: TRBV18
D: NA
size: NA
CDR3: CASSPPTGGETQYF
DNA: TGTGCCAGCTCACCACCGACAGGAGGGGAGACCCAGTACTTC

J: TRBJ2-7
V: TRBV7-8
D: TRBD2
size: NA
CDR3: CASSPLAGFSYEQYF
DNA: TGTGCCAGCAGCCCCCTAGCGGGGTTCTCCTACGAGCAGTACTTC